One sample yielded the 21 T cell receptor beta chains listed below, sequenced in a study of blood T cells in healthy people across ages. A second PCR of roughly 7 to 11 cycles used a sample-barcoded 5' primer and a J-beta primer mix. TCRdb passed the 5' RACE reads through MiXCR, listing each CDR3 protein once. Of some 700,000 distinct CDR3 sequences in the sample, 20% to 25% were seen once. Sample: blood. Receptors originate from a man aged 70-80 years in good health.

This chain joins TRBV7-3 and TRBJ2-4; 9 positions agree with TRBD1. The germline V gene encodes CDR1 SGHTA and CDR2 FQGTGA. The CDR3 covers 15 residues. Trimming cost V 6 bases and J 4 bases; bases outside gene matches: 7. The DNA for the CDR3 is TGTGCCAGCAGTTCACAGGGGGCCCCAAAAAACATTCAGTACTTC. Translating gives CASSSQGAPKNIQYF.

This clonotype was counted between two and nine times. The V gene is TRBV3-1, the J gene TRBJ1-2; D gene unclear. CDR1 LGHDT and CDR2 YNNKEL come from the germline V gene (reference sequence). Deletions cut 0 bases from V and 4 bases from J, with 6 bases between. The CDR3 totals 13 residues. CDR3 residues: CASSQDVSYGYTF. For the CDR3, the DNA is TGTGCCAGCAGCCAAGATGTGAGCTATGGCTACACCTTC.

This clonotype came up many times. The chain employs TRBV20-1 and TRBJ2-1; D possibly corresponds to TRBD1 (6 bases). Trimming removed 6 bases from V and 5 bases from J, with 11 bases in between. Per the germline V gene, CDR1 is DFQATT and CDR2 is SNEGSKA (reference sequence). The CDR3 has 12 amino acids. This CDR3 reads CSARTVNNEQFF. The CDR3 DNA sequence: TGCAGTGCACGGACAGTCAACAATGAGCAGTTCTTC.

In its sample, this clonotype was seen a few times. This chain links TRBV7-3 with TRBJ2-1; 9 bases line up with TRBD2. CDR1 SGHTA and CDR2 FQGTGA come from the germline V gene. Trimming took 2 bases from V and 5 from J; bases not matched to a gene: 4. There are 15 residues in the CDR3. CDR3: CASSLRPSGDNEQFF. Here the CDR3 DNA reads TGTGCCAGCAGCTTACGGCCTAGCGGGGACAATGAGCAGTTCTTC.

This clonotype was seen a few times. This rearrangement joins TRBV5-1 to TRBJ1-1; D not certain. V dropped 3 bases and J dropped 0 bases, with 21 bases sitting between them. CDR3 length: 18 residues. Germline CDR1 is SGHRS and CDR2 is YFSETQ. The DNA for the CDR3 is TGCGCCAGCAGCTCCACCCCGGGCAGGAACCATTTGAACACTGAAGCTTTCTTT. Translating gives CASSSTPGRNHLNTEAFF.

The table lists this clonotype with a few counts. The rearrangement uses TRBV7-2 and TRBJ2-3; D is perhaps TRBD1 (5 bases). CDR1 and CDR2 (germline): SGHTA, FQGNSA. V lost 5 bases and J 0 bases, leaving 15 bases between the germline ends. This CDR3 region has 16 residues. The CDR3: CASSRQPITSTDTQYF. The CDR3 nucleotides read TGTGCCAGCAGCCGACAGCCTATTACAAGCACAGATACGCAGTATTTT.

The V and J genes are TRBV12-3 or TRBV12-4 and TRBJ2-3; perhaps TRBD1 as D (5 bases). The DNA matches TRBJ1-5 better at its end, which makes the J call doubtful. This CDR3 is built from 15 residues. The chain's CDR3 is CAIPSGTTSTDTQHF. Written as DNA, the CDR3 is TGTGCCATTCCGTCTGGGACTACAAGCACAGATACGCAGCATTTT.

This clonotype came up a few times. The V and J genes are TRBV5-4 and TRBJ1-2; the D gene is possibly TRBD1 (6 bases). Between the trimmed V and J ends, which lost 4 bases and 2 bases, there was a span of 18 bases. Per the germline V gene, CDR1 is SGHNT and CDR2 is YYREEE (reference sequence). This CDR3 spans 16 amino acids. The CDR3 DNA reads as TGTGCCAGCAGCCGGGGGGGACAAGGAAAGAACTATGGCTACACCTTC. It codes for CASSRGGQGKNYGYTF.

CDR3 amino acids: CASSESLHSTDTQYF. DNA for the CDR3: TGCGCCAGCAGTGAGTCGCTACACAGCACAGATACGCAGTATTTT. The rearrangement joins TRBV10-1 to TRBJ2-3; no reliable D call. Germline-derived CDR1 and CDR2 are WNHNN and SYGVQD (reference sequence). The CDR3 extends over 15 amino acids. With 0 bases removed from V and 0 bases from J, the gap between germline ends came to 7 bases.

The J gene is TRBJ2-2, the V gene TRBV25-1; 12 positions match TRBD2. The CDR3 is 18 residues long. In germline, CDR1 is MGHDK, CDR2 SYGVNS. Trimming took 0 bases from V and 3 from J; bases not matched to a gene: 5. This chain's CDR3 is CASSEYRLAGEYTGELFF. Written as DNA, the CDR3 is TGTGCCAGCAGTGAATATCGACTAGCGGGAGAATACACCGGGGAGCTGTTTTTT.

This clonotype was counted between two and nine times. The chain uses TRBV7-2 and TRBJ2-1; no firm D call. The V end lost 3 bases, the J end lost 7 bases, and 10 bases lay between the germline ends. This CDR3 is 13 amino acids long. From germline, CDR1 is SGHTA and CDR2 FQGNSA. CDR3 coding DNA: TGTGCCAGCAGCTTTTCGGTTTTAAATGAGCAGTTCTTC. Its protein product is CASSFSVLNEQFF.

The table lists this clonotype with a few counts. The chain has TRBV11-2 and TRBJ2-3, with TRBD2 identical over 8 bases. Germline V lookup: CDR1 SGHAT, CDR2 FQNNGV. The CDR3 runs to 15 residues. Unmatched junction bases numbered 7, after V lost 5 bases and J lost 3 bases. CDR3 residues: CASSRTGGRTDTQYF. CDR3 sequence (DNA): TGTGCCAGCAGCCGAACGGGGGGGCGGACAGATACGCAGTATTTT.

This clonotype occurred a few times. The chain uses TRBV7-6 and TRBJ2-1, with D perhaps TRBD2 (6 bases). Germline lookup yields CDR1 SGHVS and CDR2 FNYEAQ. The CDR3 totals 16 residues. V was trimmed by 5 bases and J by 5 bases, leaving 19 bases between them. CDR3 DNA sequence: TGTGCCAGCAGCCCTCAACCCGGGGGTTATAACAATGAGCAGTTCTTC. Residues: CASSPQPGGYNNEQFF. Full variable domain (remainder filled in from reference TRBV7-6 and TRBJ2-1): GAGVSQSPRYKVTKRGQDVALRCDPISGHVSLYWYRQALGQGPEFLTYFNYEAQQDKSGLPNDRFSAERPEGSISTLTIQRTEQRDSAMYRCASSPQPGGYNNEQFFGPGTRLTVL.

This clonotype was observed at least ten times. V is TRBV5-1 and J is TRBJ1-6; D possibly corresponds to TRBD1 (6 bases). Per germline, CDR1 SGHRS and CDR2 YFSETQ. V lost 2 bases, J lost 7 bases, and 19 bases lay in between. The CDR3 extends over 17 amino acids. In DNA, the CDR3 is TGCGCCAGCAGCTTTGGCCCCAGGGGCGGTGGGAATTCACCCCTCCACTTT. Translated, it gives CASSFGPRGGGNSPLHF.

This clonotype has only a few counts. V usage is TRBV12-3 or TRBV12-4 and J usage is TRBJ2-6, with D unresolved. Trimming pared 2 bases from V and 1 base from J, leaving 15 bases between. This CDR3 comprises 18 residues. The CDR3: CASSLSSMFQSGANVLTF. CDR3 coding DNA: TGTGCCAGCAGTTTAAGTAGTATGTTCCAATCTGGGGCCAACGTCCTGACTTTC.

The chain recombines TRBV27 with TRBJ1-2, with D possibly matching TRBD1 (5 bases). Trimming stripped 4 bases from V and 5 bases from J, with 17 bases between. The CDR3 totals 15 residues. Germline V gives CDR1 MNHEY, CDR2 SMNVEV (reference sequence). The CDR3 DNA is TGTGCCAGCAGTTCACCGGGACGATTGGGATATGGCTACACCTTC. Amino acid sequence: CASSSPGRLGYGYTF.

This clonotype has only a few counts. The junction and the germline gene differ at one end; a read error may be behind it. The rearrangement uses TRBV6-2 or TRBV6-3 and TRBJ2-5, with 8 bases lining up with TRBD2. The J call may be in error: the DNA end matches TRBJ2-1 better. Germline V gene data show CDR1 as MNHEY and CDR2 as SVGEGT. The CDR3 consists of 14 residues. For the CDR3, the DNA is TGTACCAGCAGCCAACTAGCGGAAGGAGGTGAGCAGTTCTTC. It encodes CTSSQLAEGGEQFF.

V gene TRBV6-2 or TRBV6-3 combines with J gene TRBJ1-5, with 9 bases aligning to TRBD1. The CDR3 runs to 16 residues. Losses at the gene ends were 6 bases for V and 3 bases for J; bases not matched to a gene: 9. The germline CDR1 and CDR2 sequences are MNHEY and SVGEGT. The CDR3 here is CASSQIQGAINQPQHF. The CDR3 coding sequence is TGTGCCAGCAGCCAGATACAGGGGGCTATCAATCAGCCCCAGCATTTT.

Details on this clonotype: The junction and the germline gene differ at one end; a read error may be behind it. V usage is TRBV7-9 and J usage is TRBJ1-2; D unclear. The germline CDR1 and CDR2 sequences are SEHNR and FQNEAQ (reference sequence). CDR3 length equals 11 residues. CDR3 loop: CASSLTGTVSF. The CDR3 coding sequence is TGTGCCAGCAGCTTAACGGGCACCGTGTCCTTC.

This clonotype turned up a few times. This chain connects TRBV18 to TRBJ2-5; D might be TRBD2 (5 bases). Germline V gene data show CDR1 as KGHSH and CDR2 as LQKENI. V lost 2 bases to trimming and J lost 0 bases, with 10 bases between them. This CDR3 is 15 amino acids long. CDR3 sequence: CASSPERRYQETQYF. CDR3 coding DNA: TGTGCCAGCTCACCAGAAAGGAGGTACCAAGAGACCCAGTACTTC.

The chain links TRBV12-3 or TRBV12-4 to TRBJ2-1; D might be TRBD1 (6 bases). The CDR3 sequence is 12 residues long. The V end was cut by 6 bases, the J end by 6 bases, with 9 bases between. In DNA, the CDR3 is TGTGCCAGCAGACGACAGGTCAATGAGCAGTTCTTC. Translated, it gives CASRRQVNEQFF.